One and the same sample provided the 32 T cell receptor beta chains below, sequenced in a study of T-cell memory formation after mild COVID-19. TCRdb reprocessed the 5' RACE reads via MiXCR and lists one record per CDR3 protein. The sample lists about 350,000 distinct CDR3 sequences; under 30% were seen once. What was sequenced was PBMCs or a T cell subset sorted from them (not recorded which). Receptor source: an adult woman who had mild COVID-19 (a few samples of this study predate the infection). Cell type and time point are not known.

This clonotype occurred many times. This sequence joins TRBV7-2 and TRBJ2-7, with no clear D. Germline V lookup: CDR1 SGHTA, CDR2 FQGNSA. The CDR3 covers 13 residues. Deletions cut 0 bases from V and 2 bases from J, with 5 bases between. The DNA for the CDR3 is TGTGCCAGCAGCTTAGCGGGGACCTACGAGCAGTACTTC. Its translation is CASSLAGTYEQYF.

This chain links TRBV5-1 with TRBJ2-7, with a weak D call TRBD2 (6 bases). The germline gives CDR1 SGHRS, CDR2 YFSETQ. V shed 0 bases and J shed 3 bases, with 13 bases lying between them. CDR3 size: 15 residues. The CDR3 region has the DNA TGCGCCAGCAGCTTGGCCCCGGGGGTGGACTACGAGCAGTACTTC. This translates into CASSLAPGVDYEQYF.

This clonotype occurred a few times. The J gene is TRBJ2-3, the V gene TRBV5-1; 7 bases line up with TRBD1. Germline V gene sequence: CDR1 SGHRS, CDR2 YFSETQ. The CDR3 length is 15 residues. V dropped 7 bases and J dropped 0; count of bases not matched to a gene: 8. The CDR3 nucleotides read TGCGCCAGCGCCCAGGGACAGCTCAGCACAGATACGCAGTATTTT. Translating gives CASAQGQLSTDTQYF.

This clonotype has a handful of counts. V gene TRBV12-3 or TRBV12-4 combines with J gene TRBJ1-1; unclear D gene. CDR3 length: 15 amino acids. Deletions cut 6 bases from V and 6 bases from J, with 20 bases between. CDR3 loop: CASSLGRVGIAEAFF. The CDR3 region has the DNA TGTGCCAGCAGCCTAGGGAGGGTAGGGATCGCTGAAGCTTTCTTT.

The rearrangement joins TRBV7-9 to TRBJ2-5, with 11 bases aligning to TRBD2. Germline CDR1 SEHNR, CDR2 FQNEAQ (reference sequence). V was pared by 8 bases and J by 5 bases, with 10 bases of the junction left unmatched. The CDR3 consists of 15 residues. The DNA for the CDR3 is TGTGCCAGCGGCGGCACTAGCGGGGGTCAGGAGACCCAGTACTTC. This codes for CASGGTSGGQETQYF.

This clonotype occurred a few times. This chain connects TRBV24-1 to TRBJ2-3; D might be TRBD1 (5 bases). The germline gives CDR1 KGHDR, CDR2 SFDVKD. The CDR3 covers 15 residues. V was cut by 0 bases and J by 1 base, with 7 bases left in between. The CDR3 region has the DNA TGTGCCACCAGTGATTTGAAAGGGGGCACAGATACGCAGTATTTT. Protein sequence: CATSDLKGGTDTQYF.

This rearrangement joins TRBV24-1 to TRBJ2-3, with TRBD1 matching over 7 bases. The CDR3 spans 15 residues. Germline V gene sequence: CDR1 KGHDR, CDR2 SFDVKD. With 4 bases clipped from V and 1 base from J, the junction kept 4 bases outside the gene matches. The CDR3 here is CATSEGDRGTDTQYF. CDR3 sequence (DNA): TGTGCCACCAGTGAGGGTGACAGGGGCACAGATACGCAGTATTTT.

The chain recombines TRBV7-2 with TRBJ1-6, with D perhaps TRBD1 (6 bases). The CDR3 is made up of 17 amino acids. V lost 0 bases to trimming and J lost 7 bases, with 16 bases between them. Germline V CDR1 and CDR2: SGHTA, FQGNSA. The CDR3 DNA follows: TGTGCCAGCAGCTTAGCGCGAGGGGGTAGCAGCAATTCACCCCTCCACTTT. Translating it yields CASSLARGGSSNSPLHF.

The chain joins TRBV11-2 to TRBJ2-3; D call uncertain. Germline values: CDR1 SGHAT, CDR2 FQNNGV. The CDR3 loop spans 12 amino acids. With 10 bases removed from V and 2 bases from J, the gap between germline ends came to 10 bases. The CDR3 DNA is TGTGCCACTCTAGGGCTCACAGATACGCAGTATTTT. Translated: CATLGLTDTQYF.

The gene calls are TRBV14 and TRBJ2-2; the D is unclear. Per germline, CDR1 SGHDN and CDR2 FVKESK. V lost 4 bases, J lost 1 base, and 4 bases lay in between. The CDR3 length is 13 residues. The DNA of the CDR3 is TGTGCCAGCAGCCCTAGGAACACCGGGGAGCTGTTTTTT. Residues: CASSPRNTGELFF.

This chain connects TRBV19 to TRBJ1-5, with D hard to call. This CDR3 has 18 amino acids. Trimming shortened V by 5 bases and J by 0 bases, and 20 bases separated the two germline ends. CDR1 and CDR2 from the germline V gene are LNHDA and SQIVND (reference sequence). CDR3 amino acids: CASSSGKLNRYSNQPQHF. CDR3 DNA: TGTGCCAGTAGTTCCGGGAAATTAAACCGATATAGCAATCAGCCCCAGCATTTT.

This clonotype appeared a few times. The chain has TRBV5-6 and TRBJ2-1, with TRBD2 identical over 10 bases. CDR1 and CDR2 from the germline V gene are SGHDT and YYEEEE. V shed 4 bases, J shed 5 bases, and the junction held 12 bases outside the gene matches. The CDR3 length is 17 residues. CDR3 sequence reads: CASSPPKGLASDNEQFF. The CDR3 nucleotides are TGTGCCAGCAGCCCACCAAAGGGACTAGCGTCGGACAATGAGCAGTTCTTC.

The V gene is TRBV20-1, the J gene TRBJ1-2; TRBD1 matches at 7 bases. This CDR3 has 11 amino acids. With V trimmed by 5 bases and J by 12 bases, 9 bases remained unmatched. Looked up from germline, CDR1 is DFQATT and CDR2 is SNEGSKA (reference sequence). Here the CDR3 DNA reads TGCAGTGCTTGGACAGGCACGGGCGACACCTTC. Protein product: CSAWTGTGDTF.

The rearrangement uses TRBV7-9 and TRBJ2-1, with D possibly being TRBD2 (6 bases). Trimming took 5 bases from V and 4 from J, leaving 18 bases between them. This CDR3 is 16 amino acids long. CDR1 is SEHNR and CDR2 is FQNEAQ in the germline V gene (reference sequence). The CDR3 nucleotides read TGTGCCAGCAGCGCGACTAGTCTTGCCCAATACAATGAGCAGTTCTTC. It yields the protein CASSATSLAQYNEQFF. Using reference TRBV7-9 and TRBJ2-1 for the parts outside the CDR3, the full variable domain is DTGVSQNPRHKITKRGQNVTFRCDPISEHNRLYWYRQTLGQGPEFLTYFQNEAQLEKSRLLSDRFSAERPKGSFSTLEIQRTEQGDSAMYLCASSATSLAQYNEQFFGPGTRLTVL.

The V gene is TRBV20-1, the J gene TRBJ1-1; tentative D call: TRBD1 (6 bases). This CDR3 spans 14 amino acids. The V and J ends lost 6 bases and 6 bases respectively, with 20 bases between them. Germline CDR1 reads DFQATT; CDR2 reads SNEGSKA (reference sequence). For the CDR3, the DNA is TGCAGTGCCAAGCCTAACAGGGAGTACGCTGAAGCTTTCTTT. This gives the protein CSAKPNREYAEAFF.

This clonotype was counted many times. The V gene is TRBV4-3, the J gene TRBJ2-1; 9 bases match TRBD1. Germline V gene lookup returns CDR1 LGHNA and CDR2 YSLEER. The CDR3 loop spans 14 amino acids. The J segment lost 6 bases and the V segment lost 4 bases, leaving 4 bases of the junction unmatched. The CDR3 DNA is TGCGCCAGCAGCCCCGGGACAGGGCGCAATGAGCAGTTCTTC. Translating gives CASSPGTGRNEQFF.

The CDR3 region is CASTLSGGLADTQYF. The CDR3 nucleotides are TGTGCCAGCACACTAAGCGGGGGGCTCGCCGATACGCAGTATTTT. The rearrangement uses TRBV12-3 or TRBV12-4 and TRBJ2-3, with 9 bases identical to TRBD2. CDR3 length: 15 amino acids. V shed 7 bases, J shed 6 bases, and the junction held 11 bases outside the gene matches.

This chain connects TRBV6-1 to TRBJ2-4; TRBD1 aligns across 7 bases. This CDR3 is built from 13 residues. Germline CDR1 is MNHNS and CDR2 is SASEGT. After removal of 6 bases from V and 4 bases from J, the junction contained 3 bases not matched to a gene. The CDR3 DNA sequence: TGTGCCAGCAGCCCGGGACAGAAAAACATTCAGTACTTC. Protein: CASSPGQKNIQYF.

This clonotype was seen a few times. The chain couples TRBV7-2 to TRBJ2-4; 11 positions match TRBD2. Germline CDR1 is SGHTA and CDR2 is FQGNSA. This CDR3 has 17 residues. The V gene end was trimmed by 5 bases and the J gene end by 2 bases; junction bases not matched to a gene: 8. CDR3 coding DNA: TGTGCCAGCAGCACCCCCTTAGCGGGAGGGCCCAAAAACATTCAGTACTTC. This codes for CASSTPLAGGPKNIQYF. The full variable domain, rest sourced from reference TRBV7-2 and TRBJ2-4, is GAGVSQSPSNKVTEKGKDVELRCDPISGHTALYWYRQSLGQGLEFLIYFQGNSAPDKSGLPSDRFSAERTGGSVSTLTIQRTQQEDSAVYLCASSTPLAGGPKNIQYFGAGTRLSVL.

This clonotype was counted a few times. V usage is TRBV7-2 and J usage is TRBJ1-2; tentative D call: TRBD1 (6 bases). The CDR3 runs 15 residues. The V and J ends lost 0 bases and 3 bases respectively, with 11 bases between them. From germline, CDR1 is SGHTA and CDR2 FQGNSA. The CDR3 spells CASSLATGSHYGYTF. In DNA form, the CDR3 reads TGTGCCAGCAGCTTAGCGACAGGTTCGCACTATGGCTACACCTTC.

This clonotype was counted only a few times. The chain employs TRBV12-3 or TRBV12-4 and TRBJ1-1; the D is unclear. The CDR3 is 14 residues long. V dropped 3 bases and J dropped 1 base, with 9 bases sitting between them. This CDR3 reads CASSFGRTNTEAFF. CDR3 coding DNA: TGTGCCAGCAGTTTTGGTAGGACGAACACTGAAGCTTTCTTT.

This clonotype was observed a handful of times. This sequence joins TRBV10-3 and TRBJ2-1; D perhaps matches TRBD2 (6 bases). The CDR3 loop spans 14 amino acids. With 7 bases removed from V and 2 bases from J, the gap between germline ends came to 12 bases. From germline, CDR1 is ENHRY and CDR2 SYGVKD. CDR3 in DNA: TGTGCCATCAAAGGGGACTCAGCCTACAATGAGCAGTTCTTC. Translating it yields CAIKGDSAYNEQFF.

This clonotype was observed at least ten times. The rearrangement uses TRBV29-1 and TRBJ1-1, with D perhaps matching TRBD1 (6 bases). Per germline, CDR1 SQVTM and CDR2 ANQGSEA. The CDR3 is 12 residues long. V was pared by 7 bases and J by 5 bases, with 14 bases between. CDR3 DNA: TGCAGCGGAACACAGGGCCGTACTGAAGCTTTCTTT. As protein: CSGTQGRTEAFF.

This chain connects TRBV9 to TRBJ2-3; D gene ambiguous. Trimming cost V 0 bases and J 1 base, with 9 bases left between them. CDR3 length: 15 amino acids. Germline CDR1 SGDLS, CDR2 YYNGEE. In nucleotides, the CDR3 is TGTGCCAGCAGCGTAGTAGACCTCCGCACAGATACGCAGTATTTT. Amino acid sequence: CASSVVDLRTDTQYF.

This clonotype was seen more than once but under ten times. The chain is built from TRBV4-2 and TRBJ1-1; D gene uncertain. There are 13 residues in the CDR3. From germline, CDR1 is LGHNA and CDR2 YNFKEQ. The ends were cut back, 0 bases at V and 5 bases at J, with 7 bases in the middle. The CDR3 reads CASSQDWQTEAFF. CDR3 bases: TGTGCCAGCAGCCAAGATTGGCAGACTGAAGCTTTCTTT.

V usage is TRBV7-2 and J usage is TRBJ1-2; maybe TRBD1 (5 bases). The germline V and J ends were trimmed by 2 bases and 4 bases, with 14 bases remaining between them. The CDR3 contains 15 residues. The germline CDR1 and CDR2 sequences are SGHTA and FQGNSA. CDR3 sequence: CASSLYAGTSYGYTF. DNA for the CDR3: TGTGCCAGCAGCTTATATGCCGGGACTAGCTATGGCTACACCTTC.

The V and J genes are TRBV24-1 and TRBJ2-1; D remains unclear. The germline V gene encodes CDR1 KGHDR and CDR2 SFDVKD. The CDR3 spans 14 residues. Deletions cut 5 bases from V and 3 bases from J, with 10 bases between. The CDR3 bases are TGTGCCACCAGTGGGGTAGAGAGCTACAATGAGCAGTTCTTC. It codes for CATSGVESYNEQFF.

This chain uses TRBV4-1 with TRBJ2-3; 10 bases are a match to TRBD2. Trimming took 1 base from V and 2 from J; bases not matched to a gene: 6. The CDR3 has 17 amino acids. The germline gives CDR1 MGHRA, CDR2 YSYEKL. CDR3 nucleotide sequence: TGCGCCAGCAGCCAAGTAGAAGCGGGGGGGCTCACAGATACGCAGTATTTT. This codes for CASSQVEAGGLTDTQYF.

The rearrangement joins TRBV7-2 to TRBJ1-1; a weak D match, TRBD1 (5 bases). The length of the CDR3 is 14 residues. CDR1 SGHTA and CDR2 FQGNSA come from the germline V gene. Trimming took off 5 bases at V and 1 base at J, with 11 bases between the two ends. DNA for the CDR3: TGTGCCAGCAGCACGTTCGGGGGGAACACTGAAGCTTTCTTT. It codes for CASSTFGGNTEAFF. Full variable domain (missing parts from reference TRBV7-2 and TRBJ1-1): GAGVSQSPSNKVTEKGKDVELRCDPISGHTALYWYRQSLGQGLEFLIYFQGNSAPDKSGLPSDRFSAERTGGSVSTLTIQRTQQEDSAVYLCASSTFGGNTEAFFGQGTRLTVV.

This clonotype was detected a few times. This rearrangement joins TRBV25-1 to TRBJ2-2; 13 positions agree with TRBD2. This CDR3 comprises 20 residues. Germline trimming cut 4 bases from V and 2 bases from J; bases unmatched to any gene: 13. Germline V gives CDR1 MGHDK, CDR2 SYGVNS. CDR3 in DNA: TGTGCCAGCAGTGCGGGACTAGCGGGGACCCCCGAGGGAAACACCGGGGAGCTGTTTTTT. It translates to CASSAGLAGTPEGNTGELFF.

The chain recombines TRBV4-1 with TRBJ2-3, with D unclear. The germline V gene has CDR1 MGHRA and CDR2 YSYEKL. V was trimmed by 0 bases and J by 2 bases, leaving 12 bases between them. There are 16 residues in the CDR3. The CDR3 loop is CASSQDLGSPTDTQYF. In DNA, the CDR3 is TGCGCCAGCAGCCAAGATCTAGGGTCCCCCACAGATACGCAGTATTTT.

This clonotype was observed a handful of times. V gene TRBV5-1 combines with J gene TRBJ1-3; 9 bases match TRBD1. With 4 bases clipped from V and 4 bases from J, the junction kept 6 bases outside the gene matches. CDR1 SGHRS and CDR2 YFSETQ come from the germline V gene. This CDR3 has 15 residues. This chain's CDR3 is CASSAGTGSGNTIYF. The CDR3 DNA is TGCGCCAGCAGCGCCGGGACAGGGTCCGGAAACACCATATATTTT. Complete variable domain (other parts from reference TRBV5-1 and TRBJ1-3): KAGVTQTPRYLIKTRGQQVTLSCSPISGHRSVSWYQQTPGQGLQFLFEYFSETQRNKGNFPGRFSGRQFSNSRSEMNVSTLELGDSALYLCASSAGTGSGNTIYFGEGSWLTVV.